The 20 T cell receptor beta chains listed next were all sequenced from one sample in a study of T cells and Merkel cell carcinoma outcomes (dated by TCRdb to about 2020). Library preparation used the immunoSEQ multiplex PCR assay. The table was pulled from immuneACCESS by TCRdb, which kept in-frame rearrangements only. Such tables lose some clones; where checked, under half of the loss comes from unresolved V genes, and the rest has no known cause. In this sample the table shows about 19,000 clones, over 70% of which occur a single time. The ten largest make up 3.1% of the sample. Sequencing input: tumor tissue from Merkel cell carcinoma. The receptors were sampled from a human donor with Merkel cell carcinoma.

The V gene is TRBV18, the J gene TRBJ1-2; no clear D. CDR3 length: 12 residues. The V end lost 3 bases, the J end lost 5 bases, and 7 bases lay between the germline ends. From germline, CDR1 is KGHSH and CDR2 LQKENI. DNA of the CDR3: TGTGCCAGCTCACCCACGGATTATGGCTACACCTTC. Translation gives CASSPTDYGYTF. The full variable domain, rest sourced from reference TRBV18 and TRBJ1-2, is NAGVMQNPRHLVRRRGQEARLRCSPMKGHSHVYWYRQLPEEGLKFMVYLQKENIIDESGMPKERFSAEFPKEGPSILRIQQVVRGDSAAYFCASSPTDYGYTFGSGTRLTVV.

The chain employs TRBV10-3 and TRBJ2-7; D unresolved. The germline V gene has CDR1 ENHRY and CDR2 SYGVKD. CDR3 length: 13 amino acids. V shed 4 bases and J shed 6 bases, with 13 bases lying between them. The CDR3 bases are TGTGCCATCAGTGTTCTGAGATCCCCCGAGCAGTACTTC. Translation: CAISVLRSPEQYF.

V is TRBV2 and J is TRBJ2-7; D may be TRBD2 (5 bases). Germline V CDR1 and CDR2: SNHLY, FYNNEI. CDR3 length: 14 residues. V gave up 11 bases and J gave up 2 bases, with 19 bases separating them. The CDR3 region is CALLGEVPPYEQYF. The CDR3 DNA follows: TGTGCCCTGCTGGGAGAAGTTCCCCCCTACGAGCAGTACTTC. The full variable domain, rest sourced from reference TRBV2 and TRBJ2-7, is EPEVTQTPSHQVTQMGQEVILRCVPISNHLYFYWYRQILGQKVEFLVSFYNNEISEKSEIFDDQFSVERPDGSNFTLKIRSTKLEDSAMYFCALLGEVPPYEQYFGPGTRLTVT.

Regarding this clone: A read error may produce the germline difference seen at one junction end. This chain joins TRBV5-1 and TRBJ1-1, with D possibly TRBD1 on 6 matching bases. The CDR3 runs 17 residues. Germline V gene sequence: CDR1 SGHRS, CDR2 YFSETQ. This CDR3 reads CASSLRGGSFMNTEAFF. The CDR3 DNA reads TGCGCCAGCAGCTTGCGGGGGGGCAGTTTCATGAATACTGAAGCTTTCTTT.

The chain uses TRBV4-1 and TRBJ1-1, with D perhaps TRBD1 (6 bases). This CDR3 is built from 15 residues. Germline CDR1 reads MGHRA; CDR2 reads YSYEKL. V was pared by 5 bases and J by 1 base, with 14 bases between. The CDR3 DNA sequence: TGCGCCAGCAGCTGGGGGCCCGGTGGGAACACTGAAGCTTTCTTT. The encoded protein is CASSWGPGGNTEAFF.

The J gene is TRBJ2-6, the V gene TRBV28; D is unresolved. The CDR3 contains 16 residues. Germline V lookup: CDR1 MDHEN, CDR2 SYDVKM. In DNA, the CDR3 is TGTGCTACCCGACTTTTTCCGTTCTCTGGGGCCAACGTCCTGACTTTC. Translating it yields CATRLFPFSGANVLTF.

This chain uses TRBV13 with TRBJ2-2; 11 positions match TRBD2. The germline gives CDR1 PRHDT, CDR2 FYEKMQ (reference sequence). The V segment lost 7 bases and the J segment 1 base; nucleotides outside the gene matches: 14. This CDR3 is built from 19 residues. The CDR3 here is CASTSGSSGRPGNTGELFF. In DNA, the CDR3 is TGTGCCAGCACCTCCGGTTCTAGCGGGAGGCCCGGGAACACCGGGGAGCTGTTTTTT.

This chain uses TRBV18 with TRBJ1-2, with 9 bases that match TRBD1. The CDR3 consists of 13 residues. Per germline, CDR1 KGHSH and CDR2 LQKENI. J was trimmed by 4 bases and V by 5 bases; bases with no gene match: 2. This chain's CDR3 is CASSMGQGYGYTF. CDR3 coding DNA: TGTGCCAGCTCAATGGGACAGGGCTATGGCTACACCTTC.

The chain combines TRBV18 with TRBJ2-1; 14 nucleotides agree with TRBD2. This CDR3 comprises 16 residues. The trim removed 3 bases at V and 6 bases at J, leaving 4 bases unmatched. The germline V gene encodes CDR1 KGHSH and CDR2 LQKENI. DNA for the CDR3: TGTGCCAGCTCACCCCGACTAGCGGGGGGGCCCAATGAGCAGTTCTTC. It specifies CASSPRLAGGPNEQFF.

CDR3 residues: CATSRDDRGTGELFF. CDR3 bases: TGTGCCACCAGCAGAGATGATAGGGGAACCGGGGAGCTGTTTTTT. This chain connects TRBV15 to TRBJ2-2; a weak D match, TRBD1 (5 bases). Germline V CDR1 and CDR2: LNHNV, YYDKDF (reference sequence). The CDR3 sequence is 15 residues long. Trimming took off 0 bases at V and 5 bases at J, with 10 bases between the two ends.

This clone has only a few counts. The chain has TRBV5-4 and TRBJ1-2; 9 nucleotides agree with TRBD1. J gave up 8 bases and V 3 bases, and 5 bases lay outside the gene matches. The CDR3 spans 13 residues. In germline, CDR1 is SGHNT, CDR2 YYREEE (reference sequence). The CDR3 here is CASSSDRGDGYTF. The CDR3 DNA reads TGTGCCAGCAGCTCGGACAGGGGTGACGGCTACACCTTC.

Only a few counts were recorded for this clone. V usage is TRBV15 and J usage is TRBJ2-5; no clear D gene. CDR3 size: 13 residues. Germline lookup yields CDR1 LNHNV and CDR2 YYDKDF (reference sequence). V lost 1 base, J lost 5 bases, and 8 bases lay in between. CDR3 coding DNA: TGTGCCACCAGCAGAGGCCCGGAGGAGACCCAGTACTTC. Protein product: CATSRGPEETQYF.

V usage is TRBV5-1 and J usage is TRBJ1-1; 8 bases agree with TRBD1. The CDR3 is 14 amino acids. V gave up 3 bases and J gave up 8 bases; unmatched junction bases: 9. Germline assignment: CDR1 SGHRS and CDR2 YFSETQ. CDR3 DNA sequence: TGCGCCAGCAGCTGGGGACAGGCGGTAAACGAAGCTTTCTTT. It yields the protein CASSWGQAVNEAFF.

This clone occurred a few times. The genes are TRBV4-1 and TRBJ2-1; possible D gene TRBD2, 5 bases. Trimming removed 4 bases from V and 4 bases from J, with 14 bases in between. Germline loops: CDR1 MGHRA, CDR2 YSYEKL. CDR3 length: 15 residues. This CDR3 is CASSPSDEGYNEQFF. CDR3 coding DNA: TGCGCCAGCAGCCCCTCGGATGAGGGATACAATGAGCAGTTCTTC.

This chain joins TRBV9 and TRBJ2-1; D may be TRBD2 (5 bases). The V gene's germline CDR1 is SGDLS and CDR2 YYNGEE. The CDR3 is 16 amino acids. V was clipped by 0 bases and J by 7 bases, with 17 bases between them. This CDR3 is CASSVDGVVIINEQFF. DNA for the CDR3: TGTGCCAGCAGCGTAGACGGGGTAGTAATTATAAATGAGCAGTTCTTC.

The chain carries TRBV9 and TRBJ1-6; 9 bases are shared with TRBD1. Germline assignment: CDR1 SGDLS and CDR2 YYNGEE. CDR3 length equals 16 residues. Germline trimming cut 3 bases from V and 7 bases from J; bases unmatched to any gene: 8. The CDR3 loop is CASSAAGTGYNSPLHF. CDR3 DNA sequence: TGTGCCAGCAGCGCCGCCGGGACAGGGTACAATTCACCCCTCCACTTT.

The chain combines TRBV9 with TRBJ2-1; TRBD2 matches at 14 bases. This CDR3 spans 17 amino acids. Germline CDR1 and CDR2: SGDLS and YYNGEE. Germline trimming cut 0 bases from V and 9 bases from J; bases unmatched to any gene: 8. In DNA, the CDR3 is TGTGCCAGCAGCGTAGGTGGGACTAGCGGGAGAGGGGGTGAGCAGTTCTTC. Its translation is CASSVGGTSGRGGEQFF.

This clone was detected once. The V gene is TRBV6-1, the J gene TRBJ1-3, with D perhaps matching TRBD1 (6 bases). The CDR3 extends over 15 amino acids. Trimming removed 7 bases at V and 0 bases at J, with 13 bases between. Germline lookup yields CDR1 MNHNS and CDR2 SASEGT. The CDR3 sequence is CASNSRGFSGNTIYF. The CDR3 DNA follows: TGTGCCAGCAACTCCAGGGGATTCTCTGGAAACACCATATATTTT.

The chain joins TRBV9 to TRBJ2-1, with D hard to call. CDR3 length: 14 residues. Germline CDR1 SGDLS, CDR2 YYNGEE. V lost 0 bases and J 10 bases, leaving 14 bases between the germline ends. The CDR3 nucleotides read TGTGCCAGCAGCGTAGCGACGAGTTCAAAAGAGCAGTTCTTC. It is translated as CASSVATSSKEQFF.

V usage is TRBV6-5 and J usage is TRBJ2-3; D is unclear. In germline, CDR1 is MNHEY, CDR2 SVGAGI. The CDR3 has 12 amino acids. The ends were cut back, 6 bases at V and 4 bases at J, with 8 bases in the middle. In DNA form, the CDR3 reads TGTGCCAGCAGCAGCCGGGCAGATACGCAGTATTTT. Translated: CASSSRADTQYF.